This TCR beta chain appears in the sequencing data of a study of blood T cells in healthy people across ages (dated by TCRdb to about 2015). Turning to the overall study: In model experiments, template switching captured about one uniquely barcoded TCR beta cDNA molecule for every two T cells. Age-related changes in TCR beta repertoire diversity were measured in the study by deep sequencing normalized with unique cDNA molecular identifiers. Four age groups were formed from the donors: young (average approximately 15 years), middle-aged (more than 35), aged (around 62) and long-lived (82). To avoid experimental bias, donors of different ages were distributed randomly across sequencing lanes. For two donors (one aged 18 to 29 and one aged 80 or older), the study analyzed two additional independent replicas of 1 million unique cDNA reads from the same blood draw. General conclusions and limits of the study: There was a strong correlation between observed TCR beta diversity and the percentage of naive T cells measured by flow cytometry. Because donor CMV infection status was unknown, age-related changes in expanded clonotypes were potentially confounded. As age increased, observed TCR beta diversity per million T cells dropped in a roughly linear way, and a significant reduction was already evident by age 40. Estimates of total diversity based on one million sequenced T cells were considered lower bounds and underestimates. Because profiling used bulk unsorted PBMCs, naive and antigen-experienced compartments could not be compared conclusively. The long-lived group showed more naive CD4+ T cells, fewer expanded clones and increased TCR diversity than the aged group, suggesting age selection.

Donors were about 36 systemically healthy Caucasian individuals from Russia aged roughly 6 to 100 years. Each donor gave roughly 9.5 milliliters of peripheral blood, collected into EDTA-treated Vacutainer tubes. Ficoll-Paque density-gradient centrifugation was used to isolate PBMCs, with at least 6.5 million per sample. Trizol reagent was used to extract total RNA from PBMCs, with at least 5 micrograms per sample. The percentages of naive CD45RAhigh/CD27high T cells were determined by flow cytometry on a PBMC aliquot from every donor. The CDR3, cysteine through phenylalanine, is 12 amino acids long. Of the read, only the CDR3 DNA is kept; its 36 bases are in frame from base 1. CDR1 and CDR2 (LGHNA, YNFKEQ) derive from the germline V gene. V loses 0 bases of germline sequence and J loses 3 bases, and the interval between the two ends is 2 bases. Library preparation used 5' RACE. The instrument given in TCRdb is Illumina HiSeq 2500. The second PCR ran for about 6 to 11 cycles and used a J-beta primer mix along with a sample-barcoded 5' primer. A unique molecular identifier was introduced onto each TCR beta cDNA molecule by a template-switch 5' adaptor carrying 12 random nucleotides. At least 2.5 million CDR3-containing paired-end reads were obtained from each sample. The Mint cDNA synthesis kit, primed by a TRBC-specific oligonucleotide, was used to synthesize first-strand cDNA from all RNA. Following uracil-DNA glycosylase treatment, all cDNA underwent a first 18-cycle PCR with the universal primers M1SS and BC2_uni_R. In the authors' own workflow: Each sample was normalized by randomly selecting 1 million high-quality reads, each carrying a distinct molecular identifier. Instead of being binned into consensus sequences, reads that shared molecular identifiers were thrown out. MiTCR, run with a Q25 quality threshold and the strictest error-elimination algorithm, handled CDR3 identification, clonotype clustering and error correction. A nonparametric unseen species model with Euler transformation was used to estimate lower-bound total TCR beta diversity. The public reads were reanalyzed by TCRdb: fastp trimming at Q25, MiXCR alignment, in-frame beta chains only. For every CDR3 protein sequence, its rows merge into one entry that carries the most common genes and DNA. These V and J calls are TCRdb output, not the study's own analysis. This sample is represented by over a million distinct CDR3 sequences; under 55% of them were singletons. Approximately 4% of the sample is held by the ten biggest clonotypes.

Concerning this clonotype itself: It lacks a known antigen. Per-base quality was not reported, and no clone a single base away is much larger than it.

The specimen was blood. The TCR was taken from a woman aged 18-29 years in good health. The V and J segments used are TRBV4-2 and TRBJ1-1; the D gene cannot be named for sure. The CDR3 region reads CASSQDDTEAFF. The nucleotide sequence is TGTGCCAGCAGCCAAGATGACACTGAAGCTTTCTTT.